The following is a TCR beta chain sequence with its context. The data derive from a study of blood T cell repertoires in COVID-19. The CDR3 totals 13 residues. Repertoires were generated with immunoSEQ multiplex PCR, while TCRdb's copy carries only in-frame clones and drops some. The sample gives some 190,000 clones, 75% to 85% of which show up once; roughly a sixth is in the top ten. The sequenced sample consisted of PBMCs or T cells enriched from blood (not recorded which). The gene calls are TRBV12-3 or TRBV12-4 and TRBJ1-2, with 9 positions matching TRBD1. The sequence was obtained from a woman aged 45-65 years with acute COVID-19. CDR3 DNA sequence: TGTGCTACTGGGGACAGGGCCATAGGGGGCTACACCTTC. This translates into CATGDRAIGGYTF.